This entry lists 25 T cell receptor beta chains sequenced from one sample in a study of T cell responses to AZD1222 COVID-19 vaccine. TCRdb's table, derived via immunoSEQ multiplex PCR, lists solely in-frame clones and lacks some. The table has 150,000 to 250,000 clones, about 89% seen once. The sequences come from peripheral blood, collected 28 days after the second AZD1222 dose. The source is an adult who received the AZD1222 COVID-19 vaccine.

The chain is built from TRBV7-9 and TRBJ2-3, with D possibly being TRBD2 (6 bases). V lost 5 bases and J lost 2, with 8 bases in between. CDR1 is SEHNR, CDR2 FQNEAQ, per germline (reference sequence). CDR3 length: 13 residues. The CDR3 spells CASSRGSTDTQYF. The CDR3 nucleotides read TGTGCCAGCAGCCGGGGGTCCACAGATACGCAGTATTTT.

The CDR3 spells CAWSAGHFNQPQHF. In nucleotides, the CDR3 is TGTGCCTGGAGCGCCGGACACTTCAATCAGCCCCAGCATTTT. The chain couples TRBV30 to TRBJ1-5; possibly TRBD1 for D (5 bases). Germline values: CDR1 GTSNPN, CDR2 SVGIG (reference sequence). V lost 3 bases and J lost 3, with 12 bases in between. The CDR3 consists of 14 residues.

The V call is TRBV5-1, the J call TRBJ2-1; D is uncertain. Germline lookup yields CDR1 SGHRS and CDR2 YFSETQ. The CDR3 has 15 residues. The V and J ends lost 2 bases and 0 bases respectively, with 9 bases between them. The CDR3 DNA follows: TGCGCCAGCAGCTTCGGCGTGAGCTCCTACAATGAGCAGTTCTTC. This encodes CASSFGVSSYNEQFF. Full variable domain (rest looked up from reference TRBV5-1 and TRBJ2-1): KAGVTQTPRYLIKTRGQQVTLSCSPISGHRSVSWYQQTPGQGLQFLFEYFSETQRNKGNFPGRFSGRQFSNSRSEMNVSTLELGDSALYLCASSFGVSSYNEQFFGPGTRLTVL.

The V call is TRBV2, the J call TRBJ1-5, with a weak D call TRBD1 (5 bases). Trimming stripped 2 bases from V and 1 base from J, with 9 bases between. The CDR3 is 15 residues long. In germline, CDR1 is SNHLY, CDR2 FYNNEI. The CDR3 coding sequence is TGTGCCAGCAGTGAACTGGGGCTAAGCAATCAGCCCCAGCATTTT. Translating gives CASSELGLSNQPQHF.

The chain carries TRBV28 and TRBJ2-1; tentative D call: TRBD1 (5 bases). V was cut by 4 bases and J by 2 bases, with 18 bases left in between. Germline CDR1 and CDR2: MDHEN and SYDVKM. CDR3 length: 17 residues. The CDR3 protein is CASSSPPSLQAYNEQFF. CDR3 nucleotides: TGTGCCAGCAGTTCACCCCCCTCACTACAGGCCTACAATGAGCAGTTCTTC. Filled out from reference TRBV28 and TRBJ2-1, the complete variable domain reads DVKVTQSSRYLVKRTGEKVFLECVQDMDHENMFWYRQDPGLGLRLIYFSYDVKMKEKGDIPEGYSVSREKKERFSLILESASTNQTSMYLCASSSPPSLQAYNEQFFGPGTRLTVL.

The rearrangement uses TRBV5-3 and TRBJ2-7; D not certain. TRBV5-3 is sorted into the ORF group, with uncertain function. This CDR3 has 12 amino acids. V dropped 6 bases and J dropped 2 bases, with 9 bases sitting between them. CDR3 region: CARTQRAYEQYF. CDR3 sequence (DNA): TGTGCCAGAACCCAACGGGCCTACGAGCAGTACTTC.

This clone has more than one count but fewer than ten. CDR3 sequence (DNA): TGTGCCAGCAGTTACTCAGCAACTGAAGCTTTCTTT. It translates to CASSYSATEAFF. The gene calls are TRBV6-6 and TRBJ1-1; no firm D call. CDR1 is MNHNY, CDR2 SVGAGI, per germline (reference sequence). V lost 0 bases, J lost 5 bases, and 4 bases lay in between. The CDR3 length is 12 residues.

The J gene is TRBJ2-7, the V gene TRBV6-1, with D uncertain. Per the germline V gene, CDR1 is MNHNS and CDR2 is SASEGT. Trimming pared 3 bases from V and 3 bases from J, leaving 9 bases between. This CDR3 has 13 residues. The chain's CDR3 is CASSEADGYEQYF. The CDR3 DNA reads as TGTGCCAGCAGTGAGGCAGACGGCTACGAGCAGTACTTC.

The chain links TRBV5-1 to TRBJ1-2; D may be TRBD1 (5 bases). Trimming removed 0 bases from V and 8 bases from J, with 14 bases in between. The CDR3 loop spans 14 amino acids. CDR1 and CDR2 from the germline V gene are SGHRS and YFSETQ. The DNA of the CDR3 is TGCGCCAGCAGCTTGGACGGGGGTTTCCACGGCTACACCTTC. It specifies CASSLDGGFHGYTF.

The chain uses TRBV5-8 and TRBJ1-3; D is possibly TRBD1 (6 bases). Germline V lookup: CDR1 SGHTS, CDR2 YDEGEE. The CDR3 loop spans 14 amino acids. V was trimmed by 2 bases and J by 4 bases, leaving 10 bases between them. In DNA form, the CDR3 reads TGTGCCAGCAGCTTCGGCGGGACAGGAAACACCATATATTTT. Translated: CASSFGGTGNTIYF.

The V call is TRBV10-3, the J call TRBJ2-1; D unresolved. Trimming took 10 bases from V and 9 from J, leaving 19 bases between them. The CDR3 sequence is 13 residues long. From germline, CDR1 is ENHRY and CDR2 SYGVKD. This CDR3 is CATKPPSVGEQFF. The DNA of the CDR3 is TGTGCCACCAAACCGCCCTCCGTGGGTGAGCAGTTCTTC.

This chain uses TRBV29-1 with TRBJ1-2; 8 nucleotides align to TRBD1. The germline gives CDR1 SQVTM, CDR2 ANQGSEA. The CDR3 consists of 13 residues. V lost 5 bases, J lost 1 base, and 3 bases stayed unmatched. CDR3 in amino acids: CSVRTGSNYGYTF. The DNA for the CDR3 is TGCAGCGTTCGGACAGGGAGTAACTATGGCTACACCTTC.

J is TRBJ2-1 and V is TRBV3-1 (or the pseudogene TRBV3-2); the D gene is possibly TRBD2 (6 bases). Germline V gives CDR1 LGHDT, CDR2 YNNKEL (reference sequence). The CDR3 has 14 residues. The V end was cut by 7 bases, the J end by 12 bases, with 22 bases between. CDR3 loop: CASTETRPPGPQFF. CDR3 nucleotide sequence: TGTGCCAGCACCGAGACTAGGCCCCCAGGTCCGCAGTTCTTC.

The chain employs TRBV6-5 and TRBJ2-7, with 8 bases lining up with TRBD2. CDR1 is MNHEY and CDR2 is SVGAGI in the germline V gene. The length of the CDR3 is 13 residues. V lost 6 bases to trimming and J lost 2 bases; unmatched junction nucleotides: 3. This CDR3 reads CASRTSGPYEQYF. The CDR3, as DNA: TGTGCCAGCAGAACTAGCGGCCCCTACGAGCAGTACTTC.

The V call is TRBV11-2, the J call TRBJ2-7; D is possibly TRBD1 or TRBD2 (5 bases each). This CDR3 has 16 residues. Germline assignment: CDR1 SGHAT and CDR2 FQNNGV. Trimming stripped 5 bases from V and 0 bases from J, with 17 bases between. The CDR3, as DNA: TGTGCCAGCAGCGAAAGCCACGGGGCGCCCTCCTACGAGCAGTACTTC. Residues: CASSESHGAPSYEQYF.

The chain combines TRBV11-1 with TRBJ2-1; D uncertain. The CDR3 covers 14 residues. Looked up from germline, CDR1 is SGHAT and CDR2 is FQDESV (reference sequence). Trimming stripped 1 base from V and 5 bases from J, with 9 bases between. The CDR3 DNA reads TGTGCCAGCAGCTTAGGCGGAACTGACAATGAGCAGTTCTTC. Its translation: CASSLGGTDNEQFF.

The V call is TRBV24-1, the J call TRBJ1-2; no firm D call. Per germline, CDR1 KGHDR and CDR2 SFDVKD. The V gene lost 3 bases and the J gene lost 2 bases, with 6 bases spanning the gap. This CDR3 has 13 residues. CDR3 nucleotide sequence: TGTGCCACCAGTGATCGTCGCAACTATGGCTACACCTTC. As protein: CATSDRRNYGYTF.

The V gene is TRBV3-1 (or the pseudogene TRBV3-2), the J gene TRBJ1-2; no firm D call. The germline CDR1 and CDR2 sequences are LGHDT and YNNKEL (reference sequence). The CDR3 consists of 13 residues. V was pared by 2 bases and J by 7 bases, with 11 bases between. The CDR3 protein is CASSQRGKGGYTF. The CDR3 DNA is TGTGCCAGCAGCCAACGGGGAAAGGGTGGCTACACCTTC.

This clone was counted only a few times. The chain carries TRBV27 and TRBJ2-5; TRBD2 matches 9 bases. The V segment lost 6 bases and the J segment 2 bases; nucleotides outside the gene matches: 7. The CDR3 contains 15 residues. Germline V gene lookup returns CDR1 MNHEY and CDR2 SMNVEV (reference sequence). The CDR3 nucleotides are TGTGCCAGCAGACTGACTAGCGGCAAGCAAGAGACCCAGTACTTC. Translated: CASRLTSGKQETQYF.

The V call is TRBV5-4, the J call TRBJ1-2; D gene ambiguous. This CDR3 is built from 14 residues. Germline CDR1 is SGHNT and CDR2 is YYREEE (reference sequence). V shed 4 bases and J shed 5 bases, with 15 bases lying between them. Written as DNA, the CDR3 is TGTGCCAGCAGCACCCTGACCGCGCCTTATGGCTACACCTTC. This encodes CASSTLTAPYGYTF.

The J gene is TRBJ2-2, the V gene TRBV6-5, with D possibly being TRBD2 (6 bases). V was cut by 7 bases and J by 3 bases, with 15 bases left in between. CDR1 and CDR2 (germline): MNHEY, SVGAGI. CDR3 size: 15 residues. The CDR3 reads CASTRKAGHTGELFF. CDR3 in DNA: TGTGCCAGCACCCGAAAAGCGGGCCACACCGGGGAGCTGTTTTTT.

The chain uses TRBV5-1 and TRBJ1-3; D unclear. Trimming stripped 0 bases from V and 4 bases from J, with 8 bases between. Germline assignment: CDR1 SGHRS and CDR2 YFSETQ. The CDR3 consists of 14 residues. The CDR3 loop is CASSLGGFGNTIYF. DNA of the CDR3: TGCGCCAGCAGCTTGGGGGGATTCGGAAACACCATATATTTT.

The chain employs TRBV6-5 and TRBJ2-1, with 8 bases that match TRBD1. The CDR3 runs 15 residues. Germline trimming cut 2 bases from V and 2 bases from J; bases unmatched to any gene: 2. The germline V gene has CDR1 MNHEY and CDR2 SVGAGI. DNA for the CDR3: TGTGCCAGCAGTTACATGACAGGGGCCTACAATGAGCAGTTCTTC. Translating it yields CASSYMTGAYNEQFF.

The chain uses TRBV5-1 and TRBJ1-3; a possible D gene is TRBD1 (5 bases). CDR1 SGHRS and CDR2 YFSETQ come from the germline V gene. The V gene lost 7 bases and the J gene lost 2 bases, with 13 bases spanning the gap. The CDR3 is 14 amino acids. In DNA form, the CDR3 reads TGCGCCAGCTCAGACAGTATGACTGGAAACACCATATATTTT. This codes for CASSDSMTGNTIYF.

The chain recombines TRBV11-2 with TRBJ1-1; D is ambiguous. Germline V lookup: CDR1 SGHAT, CDR2 FQNNGV. V gave up 4 bases and J gave up 5 bases, with 17 bases separating them. This CDR3 contains 15 residues. CDR3 coding DNA: TGTGCCAGCAGCTATGCGTTGAGGGCTGGAACTGAAGCTTTCTTT. Its translation: CASSYALRAGTEAFF.